The 12 T cell receptor beta chains given below trace back to one sample, sequenced in a study of technical replicates of blood from a few donors. TCRdb's copy holds only in-frame clones and misses some; the assay was immunoSEQ multiplex PCR. The sample shows 65,000 to 90,000 clones, 93% of them seen only once. Sequencing used T cells isolated from PBMCs. Receptors originate from a human donor in good health.

This sequence joins TRBV10-3 and TRBJ1-2, with D maybe TRBD1 (6 bases). The V and J ends lost 4 bases and 5 bases respectively, with 11 bases between them. Germline CDR1 ENHRY, CDR2 SYGVKD. The CDR3 totals 13 residues. CDR3 sequence (DNA): TGTGCCATCAGTGGGGACACCGATTATGGCTACACCTTC. Translated: CAISGDTDYGYTF.

The rearrangement links TRBV27 to TRBJ1-2, with 8 bases matching TRBD1. Germline CDR1 MNHEY, CDR2 SMNVEV (reference sequence). CDR3 length equals 17 residues. J lost 0 bases, V lost 3 bases, and 9 bases had no gene match. The CDR3 DNA reads as TGTGCCAGCAGTTTCAAAATCGGGACAGGAGCTAACTATGGCTACACCTTC. Protein sequence: CASSFKIGTGANYGYTF.

The chain recombines TRBV19 with TRBJ1-1; 8 bases align to TRBD1. CDR3 size: 13 residues. With V trimmed by 6 bases and J by 5 bases, 5 bases remained unmatched. CDR1 LNHDA and CDR2 SQIVND come from the germline V gene (reference sequence). CDR3 nucleotides: TGTGCCAGTAGCAGGACAGGGCCAACTGAAGCTTTCTTT. Amino acid sequence: CASSRTGPTEAFF.

The V call is TRBV4-1, the J call TRBJ2-5; 11 nucleotides agree with TRBD1. Germline CDR1 is MGHRA and CDR2 is YSYEKL. Trimming removed 1 base from V and 4 bases from J; junction bases left unmatched: 5. The CDR3 runs 16 residues. The CDR3 loop reads CASSQGPGQGGETQYF. CDR3 sequence (DNA): TGCGCCAGCAGCCAAGGTCCGGGACAGGGGGGAGAGACCCAGTACTTC.

The CDR3 region is CATSRVAAGELFF. The CDR3, as DNA: TGTGCCACCAGCAGAGTCGCGGCCGGGGAGCTGTTTTTT. The chain couples TRBV15 to TRBJ2-2; D is unclear. V lost 1 base and J lost 6, with 6 bases in between. The CDR3 totals 13 residues. The germline V gene encodes CDR1 LNHNV and CDR2 YYDKDF (reference sequence).

The chain combines TRBV2 with TRBJ2-7; 7 bases line up with TRBD2. V shed 6 bases and J 2 bases; nucleotides not matched to a gene: 25. This CDR3 contains 20 residues. The germline gives CDR1 SNHLY, CDR2 FYNNEI. The DNA of the CDR3 is TGTGCCAGCAGGGCCCCCCCATCCTCACGCCGGGCTAGCGGCACCTACGAGCAGTACTTC. It yields the protein CASRAPPSSRRASGTYEQYF.

The CDR3 is CASSFGLNTEAFF. The CDR3 DNA follows: TGCGCCAGCAGCTTCGGTTTGAACACTGAAGCTTTCTTT. The chain recombines TRBV5-1 with TRBJ1-1; no clear D gene. Germline CDR1 reads SGHRS; CDR2 reads YFSETQ. V shed 2 bases and J shed 0 bases, with 5 bases lying between them. This CDR3 region has 13 residues.

This clone was observed a few times. V and J are TRBV29-1 and TRBJ1-2, with D possibly matching TRBD1 (6 bases). V shed 5 bases and J shed 4 bases, with 17 bases lying between them. The germline CDR1 and CDR2 sequences are SQVTM and ANQGSEA. This CDR3 spans 14 amino acids. The CDR3 region is CSVPPGHGIYGYTF. In DNA form, the CDR3 reads TGCAGCGTTCCGCCGGGACACGGAATCTATGGCTACACCTTC. Filled out from reference TRBV29-1 and TRBJ1-2, the complete variable domain reads SAVISQKPSRDICQRGTSLTIQCQVDSQVTMMFWYRQQPGQSLTLIATANQGSEATYESGFVIDKFPISRPNLTFSTLTVSNMSPEDSSIYLCSVPPGHGIYGYTFGSGTRLTVV.

The CDR3 region has the DNA TGCGCCAGCAGCCGGGAGGCCCTTAATTCACCCCTCCACTTT. It encodes CASSREALNSPLHF. V usage is TRBV10-2 and J usage is TRBJ1-6; unclear D gene. The CDR3 sequence is 14 residues long. Trimming shortened V by 6 bases and J by 6 bases, and 12 bases separated the two germline ends. In germline, CDR1 is WSHSY, CDR2 SAAADI.

This chain joins TRBV29-1 and TRBJ2-1, with D possibly TRBD1 on 5 matching bases. V was shortened by 7 bases and J by 9 bases, with 10 bases between the two germline ends. The germline V gene encodes CDR1 SQVTM and CDR2 ANQGSEA. The CDR3 is 10 residues long. The CDR3 DNA reads as TGCAGCGCACAGACAGTTGAGCAGTTCTTC. Translating gives CSAQTVEQFF.

The chain employs TRBV27 and TRBJ2-7, with D possibly being TRBD1 (5 bases). Germline CDR1 MNHEY, CDR2 SMNVEV (reference sequence). The CDR3 runs to 13 residues. V gave up 8 bases and J gave up 5 bases, with 16 bases separating them. CDR3 DNA: TGTGCCAGCGGGAAACAGGTCAGGAACGAGCAGTACTTC. Translating it yields CASGKQVRNEQYF.

The chain is built from TRBV11-3 and TRBJ1-2; D possibly corresponds to TRBD1 (6 bases). Trimming pared 6 bases from V and 8 bases from J, leaving 16 bases between. Germline assignment: CDR1 SGHNT and CDR2 YENEEA. The CDR3 runs 13 residues. The DNA of the CDR3 is TGTGCCAGCAGTTCCGACAGGATCGGGGGCTACACCTTC. Translation: CASSSDRIGGYTF.